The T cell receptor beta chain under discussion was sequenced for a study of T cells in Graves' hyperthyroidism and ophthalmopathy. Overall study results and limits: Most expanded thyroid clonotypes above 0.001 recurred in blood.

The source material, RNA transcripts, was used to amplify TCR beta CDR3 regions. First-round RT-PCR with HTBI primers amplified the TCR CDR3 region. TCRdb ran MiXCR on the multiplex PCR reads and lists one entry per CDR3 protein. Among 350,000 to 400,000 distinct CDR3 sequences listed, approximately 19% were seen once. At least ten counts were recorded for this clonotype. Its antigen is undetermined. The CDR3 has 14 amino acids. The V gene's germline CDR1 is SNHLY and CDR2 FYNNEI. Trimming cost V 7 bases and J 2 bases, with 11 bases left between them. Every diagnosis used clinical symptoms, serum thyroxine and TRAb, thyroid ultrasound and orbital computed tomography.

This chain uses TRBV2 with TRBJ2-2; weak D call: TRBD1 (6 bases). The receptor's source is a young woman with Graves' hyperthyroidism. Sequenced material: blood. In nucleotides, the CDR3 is TGTGCCAGCATGACAGGCCGTAACACCGGGGAGCTGTTTTTT. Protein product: CASMTGRNTGELFF.